The 17 T cell receptor beta chains below come from one sample, sequenced in a study of blood T cell repertoires in COVID-19. Using immunoSEQ multiplex PCR, the repertoire was profiled, and TCRdb retains in-frame clones only, with some absent. Of 110,000 or so clones detected, 70% to 90% appear once; the ten largest clones hold 7.9%. The sample was peripheral blood. These receptors were obtained from a man in his sixties or seventies who had recovered from COVID-19.

J is TRBJ2-5 and V is TRBV7-8; D perhaps matches TRBD1 (5 bases). Germline-derived CDR1 and CDR2 are SGHVS and FQNEAQ. Trimming pared 5 bases from V and 2 bases from J, leaving 15 bases between. The CDR3 contains 15 residues. The CDR3: CASSPQAVRQETQYF. The CDR3 DNA reads as TGTGCCAGCAGCCCACAGGCGGTACGGCAAGAGACCCAGTACTTC.

This chain connects TRBV9 to TRBJ1-4, with TRBD1 matching 7 bases. V shed 1 base and J 0 bases; nucleotides not matched to a gene: 0. Germline V gene data show CDR1 as SGDLS and CDR2 as YYNGEE. This CDR3 spans 15 amino acids. CDR3 amino acids: CASSVTGATNEKLFF. CDR3 coding DNA: TGTGCCAGCAGCGTAACAGGGGCAACTAATGAAAAACTGTTTTTT.

The chain joins TRBV10-3 to TRBJ2-3, with TRBD1 matching 7 bases. CDR3 length: 13 residues. Per the germline V gene, CDR1 is ENHRY and CDR2 is SYGVKD. The V segment lost 3 bases and the J segment 4 bases; nucleotides outside the gene matches: 1. The CDR3 DNA sequence: TGTGCCATCAGTGAAGGGGGCGCAGATACGCAGTATTTT. Translating gives CAISEGGADTQYF.

J is TRBJ2-3 and V is TRBV27, with 7 bases lining up with TRBD2. Germline loops: CDR1 MNHEY, CDR2 SMNVEV (reference sequence). J gave up 2 bases and V 4 bases, and 9 bases lay outside the gene matches. This CDR3 has 16 residues. The CDR3 loop reads CASSSYGGEDTDTQYF. The CDR3 region has the DNA TGTGCCAGCAGTTCGTATGGGGGGGAGGACACAGATACGCAGTATTTT.

The chain uses TRBV5-1 and TRBJ2-5; 7 positions agree with TRBD1. V shed 0 bases, J shed 7 bases, and the junction held 6 bases outside the gene matches. Per the germline V gene, CDR1 is SGHRS and CDR2 is YFSETQ. There are 14 residues in the CDR3. In DNA form, the CDR3 reads TGCGCCAGCAGCTTGGAGGGACAGTCAACGACCCAGTACTTC. Residues: CASSLEGQSTTQYF.

This rearrangement joins TRBV6-5 to TRBJ1-4; 7 nucleotides line up with TRBD1. Germline V gives CDR1 MNHEY, CDR2 SVGAGI. CDR3 length: 14 amino acids. Trimming removed 8 bases from V and 7 bases from J; junction bases left unmatched: 10. CDR3 amino acids: CASGVRGRGEKLFF. As DNA, the CDR3 is TGTGCCAGCGGAGTCAGGGGGAGAGGTGAAAAACTGTTTTTT.

On this clone: Other DNA sequences in this sample translate to the same CDR3. This chain joins TRBV7-2 and TRBJ2-2; D remains ambiguous. The CDR3 extends over 14 amino acids. Deletions cut 0 bases from V and 6 bases from J, with 8 bases between. The germline CDR1 and CDR2 sequences are SGHTA and FQGNSA. The CDR3 reads CASSLAVRAGELFF. The CDR3 nucleotides read TGTGCCAGCAGCTTAGCTGTACGGGCCGGGGAGCTGTTTTTT.

This chain uses TRBV6-5 with TRBJ2-3, with 8 positions matching TRBD2. Per germline, CDR1 MNHEY and CDR2 SVGAGI. This CDR3 contains 13 residues. Trimming cost V 2 bases and J 10 bases; bases outside gene matches: 5. The chain's CDR3 is CASSYIREGAQYF. CDR3 coding DNA: TGTGCCAGCAGTTACATCCGGGAGGGTGCGCAGTATTTT.

The V call is TRBV6-5, the J call TRBJ1-1; TRBD1 is a possible D gene (6 bases). V was cut by 9 bases and J by 1 base, with 12 bases left in between. The length of the CDR3 is 13 residues. CDR1 is MNHEY, CDR2 SVGAGI, per germline. CDR3 nucleotide sequence: TGTGCCAGTCGTTCAGGGGCGAACACTGAAGCTTTCTTT. Translated, it gives CASRSGANTEAFF.

Here the CDR3 reads CASSLGLAGGYNEQFF. CDR3 DNA: TGCGCCAGCAGCTTGGGACTAGCGGGAGGTTACAATGAGCAGTTCTTC. V and J are TRBV5-1 and TRBJ2-1; 13 positions agree with TRBD2. This CDR3 is 16 amino acids long. Germline V CDR1 and CDR2: SGHRS, YFSETQ. Trimming took 0 bases from V and 4 from J; bases not matched to a gene: 1.

V gene TRBV10-3 combines with J gene TRBJ1-3, with D perhaps TRBD1 (5 bases). The CDR3 runs 12 residues. V dropped 6 bases and J dropped 4 bases, with 7 bases sitting between them. Germline V CDR1 and CDR2: ENHRY, SYGVKD. The CDR3 coding sequence is TGTGCCATCAGGGACATCGGAAACACCATATATTTT. This sequence encodes CAIRDIGNTIYF.

CDR3 in amino acids: CASSQRVRGETQYF. CDR3 nucleotides: TGTGCCAGCAGCCAGCGGGTTAGAGGGGAGACCCAGTACTTC. The chain carries TRBV6-5 and TRBJ2-5; D is perhaps TRBD2 (6 bases). The germline V and J ends were trimmed by 6 bases and 5 bases, with 16 bases remaining between them. Germline values: CDR1 MNHEY, CDR2 SVGAGI. CDR3 length: 14 amino acids.

The chain recombines TRBV19 with TRBJ2-2; 11 positions match TRBD1. Germline V CDR1 and CDR2: LNHDA, SQIVND (reference sequence). The V and J ends lost 5 bases and 3 bases, in that order; junction bases with no gene match: 5. The length of the CDR3 is 16 residues. Here the CDR3 reads CASSPRTGGHTGELFF. For the CDR3, the DNA is TGTGCCAGTAGTCCACGGACAGGGGGCCACACCGGGGAGCTGTTTTTT.

The genes are TRBV13 and TRBJ2-3; no clear D gene. V gave up 2 bases and J gave up 2 bases, with 5 bases separating them. In germline, CDR1 is PRHDT, CDR2 FYEKMQ (reference sequence). The CDR3 totals 13 residues. Here the CDR3 DNA reads TGTGCCAGCAGCTTATCGTCCACAGATACGCAGTATTTT. It is translated as CASSLSSTDTQYF.

This sequence joins TRBV6-6 and TRBJ2-2, with TRBD1 matching 9 bases. V was pared by 5 bases and J by 1 base, with 2 bases of the junction left unmatched. This CDR3 region has 15 residues. Germline CDR1 MNHNY, CDR2 SVGAGI (reference sequence). Here the CDR3 reads CASSRQGGNTGELFF. The DNA of the CDR3 is TGTGCCAGCAGTCGACAGGGGGGGAACACCGGGGAGCTGTTTTTT.

The chain links TRBV3-1 (or the pseudogene TRBV3-2) to TRBJ1-2, with TRBD1 matching 7 bases. Looked up from germline, CDR1 is LGHDT and CDR2 is YNNKEL (reference sequence). V lost 4 bases, J lost 3 bases, and 8 bases stayed unmatched. This CDR3 has 15 residues. The CDR3 DNA follows: TGTGCCAGCAGCCGTACAGGGGACCATCACTATGGCTACACCTTC. Translation gives CASSRTGDHHYGYTF.

This clone was seen a handful of times. J is TRBJ1-1 and V is TRBV6-6, with 7 bases identical to TRBD1. V gave up 0 bases and J gave up 2 bases; unmatched junction bases: 6. The germline V gene encodes CDR1 MNHNY and CDR2 SVGAGI (reference sequence). This CDR3 has 16 amino acids. The CDR3 coding sequence is TGTGCCAGCAGTTACTCGACAGGGTCGCTAAACACTGAAGCTTTCTTT. It translates to CASSYSTGSLNTEAFF.